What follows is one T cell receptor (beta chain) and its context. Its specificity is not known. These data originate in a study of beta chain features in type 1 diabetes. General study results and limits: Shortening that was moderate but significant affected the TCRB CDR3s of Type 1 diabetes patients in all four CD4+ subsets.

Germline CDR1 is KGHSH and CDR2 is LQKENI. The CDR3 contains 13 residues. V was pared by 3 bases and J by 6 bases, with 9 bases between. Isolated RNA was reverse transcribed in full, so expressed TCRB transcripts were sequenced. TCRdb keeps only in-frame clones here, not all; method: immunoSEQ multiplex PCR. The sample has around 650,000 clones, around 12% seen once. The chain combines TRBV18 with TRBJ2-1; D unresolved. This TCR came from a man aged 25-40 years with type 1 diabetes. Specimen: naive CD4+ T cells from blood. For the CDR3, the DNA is TGTGCCAGCTCACCTGGCGCCACCAATGAGCAGTTCTTC. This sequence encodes CASSPGATNEQFF.